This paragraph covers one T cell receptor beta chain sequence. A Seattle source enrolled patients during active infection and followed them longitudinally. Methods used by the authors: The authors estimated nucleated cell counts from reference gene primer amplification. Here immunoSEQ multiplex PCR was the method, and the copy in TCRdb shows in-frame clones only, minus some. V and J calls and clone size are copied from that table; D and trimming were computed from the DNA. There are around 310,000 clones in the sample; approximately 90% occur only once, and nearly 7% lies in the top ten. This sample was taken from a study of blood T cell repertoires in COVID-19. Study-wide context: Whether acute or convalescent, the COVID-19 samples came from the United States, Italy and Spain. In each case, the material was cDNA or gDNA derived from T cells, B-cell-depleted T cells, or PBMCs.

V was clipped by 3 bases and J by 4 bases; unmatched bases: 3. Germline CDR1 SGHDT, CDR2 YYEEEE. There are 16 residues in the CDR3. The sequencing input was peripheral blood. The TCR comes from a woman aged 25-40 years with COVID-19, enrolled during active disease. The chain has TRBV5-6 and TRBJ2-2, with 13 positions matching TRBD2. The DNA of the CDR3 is TGTGCCAGCAGCTCGACTAGCGGGAGGCCCACCGGGGAGCTGTTTTTT. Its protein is CASSSTSGRPTGELFF.